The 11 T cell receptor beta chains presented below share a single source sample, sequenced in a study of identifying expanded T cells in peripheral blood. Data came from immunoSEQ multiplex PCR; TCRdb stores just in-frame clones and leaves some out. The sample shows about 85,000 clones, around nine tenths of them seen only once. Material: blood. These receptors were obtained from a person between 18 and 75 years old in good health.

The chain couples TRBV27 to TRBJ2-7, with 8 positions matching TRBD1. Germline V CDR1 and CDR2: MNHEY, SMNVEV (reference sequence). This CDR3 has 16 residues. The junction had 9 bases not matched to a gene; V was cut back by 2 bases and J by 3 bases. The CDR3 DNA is TGTGCCAGCAGTTTAATGACAGGGGACCGATTCTACGAGCAGTACTTC. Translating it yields CASSLMTGDRFYEQYF.

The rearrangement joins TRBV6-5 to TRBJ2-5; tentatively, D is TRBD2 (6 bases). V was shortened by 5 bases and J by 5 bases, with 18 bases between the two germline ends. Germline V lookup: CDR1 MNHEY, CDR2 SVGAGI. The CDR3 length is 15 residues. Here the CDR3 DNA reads TGTGCCAGCAGTACCGGGACGGGGGAAACGGAGACCCAGTACTTC. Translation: CASSTGTGETETQYF.

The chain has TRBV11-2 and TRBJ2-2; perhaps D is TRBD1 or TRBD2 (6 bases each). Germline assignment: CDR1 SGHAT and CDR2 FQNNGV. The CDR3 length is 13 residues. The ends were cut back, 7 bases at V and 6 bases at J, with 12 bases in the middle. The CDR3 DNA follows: TGTGCCAGCACTGGGGGGCGCGCCGGGGAGCTGTTTTTT. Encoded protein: CASTGGRAGELFF. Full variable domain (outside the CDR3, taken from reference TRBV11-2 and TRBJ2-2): EAGVAQSPRYKIIEKRQSVAFWCNPISGHATLYWYQQILGQGPKLLIQFQNNGVVDDSQLPKDRFSAERLKGVDSTLKIQPAKLEDSAVYLCASTGGRAGELFFGEGSRLTVL.

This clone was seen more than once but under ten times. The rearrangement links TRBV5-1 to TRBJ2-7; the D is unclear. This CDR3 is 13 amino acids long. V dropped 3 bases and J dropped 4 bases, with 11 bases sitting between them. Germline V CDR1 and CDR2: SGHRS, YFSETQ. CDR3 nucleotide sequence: TGCGCCAGCAGCTCGACCCAAAGGTACGAGCAGTACTTC. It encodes CASSSTQRYEQYF.

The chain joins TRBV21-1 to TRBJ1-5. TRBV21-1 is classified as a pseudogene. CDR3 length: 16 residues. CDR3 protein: CASRRMLHWHHQPQHF. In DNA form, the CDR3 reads TGTGCCAGCAGGAGAATGCTACATTGGCATCATCAGCCCCAGCATTTT.

This CDR3 reads CASSLPFNYGYTF. The CDR3 DNA reads TGTGCCAGCAGCCTCCCCTTTAACTATGGCTACACCTTC. The gene calls are TRBV28 and TRBJ1-2, with D hard to call. CDR1 and CDR2 (germline): MDHEN, SYDVKM. CDR3 size: 13 residues. V was trimmed by 6 bases and J by 1 base, leaving 9 bases between them.

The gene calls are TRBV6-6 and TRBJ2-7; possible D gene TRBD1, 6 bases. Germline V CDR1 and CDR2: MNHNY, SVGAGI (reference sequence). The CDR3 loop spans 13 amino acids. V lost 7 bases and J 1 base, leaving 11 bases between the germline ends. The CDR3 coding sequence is TGTGCCAGCAAAGTGCAGGGGTCCTACGAGCAGTACTTC. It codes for CASKVQGSYEQYF.

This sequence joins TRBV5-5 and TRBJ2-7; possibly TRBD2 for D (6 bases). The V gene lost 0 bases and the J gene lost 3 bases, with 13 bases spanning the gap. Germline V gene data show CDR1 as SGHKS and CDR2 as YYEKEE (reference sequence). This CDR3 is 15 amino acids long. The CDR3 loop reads CASSLVGGTNYEQYF. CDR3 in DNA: TGTGCCAGCAGCTTGGTGGGGGGAACTAACTACGAGCAGTACTTC.

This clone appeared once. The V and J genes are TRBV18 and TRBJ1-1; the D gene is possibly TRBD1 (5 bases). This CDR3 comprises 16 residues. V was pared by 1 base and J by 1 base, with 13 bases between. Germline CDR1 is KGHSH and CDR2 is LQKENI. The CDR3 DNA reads TGTGCCAGCTCACCACGTGGGGGGGGGACGAACACTGAAGCTTTCTTT. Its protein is CASSPRGGGTNTEAFF.

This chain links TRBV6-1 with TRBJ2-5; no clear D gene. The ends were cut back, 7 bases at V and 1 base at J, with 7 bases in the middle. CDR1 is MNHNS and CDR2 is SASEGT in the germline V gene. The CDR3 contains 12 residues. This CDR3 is CASKYIQETQYF. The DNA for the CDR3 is TGTGCCAGCAAATACATCCAAGAGACCCAGTACTTC.

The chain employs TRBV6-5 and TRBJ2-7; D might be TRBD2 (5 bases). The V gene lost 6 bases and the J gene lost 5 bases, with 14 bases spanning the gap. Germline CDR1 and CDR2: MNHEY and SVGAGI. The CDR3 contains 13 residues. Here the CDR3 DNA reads TGTGCCAGCAGCTTGATTGGAGGTCACGAGCAGTACTTC. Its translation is CASSLIGGHEQYF.